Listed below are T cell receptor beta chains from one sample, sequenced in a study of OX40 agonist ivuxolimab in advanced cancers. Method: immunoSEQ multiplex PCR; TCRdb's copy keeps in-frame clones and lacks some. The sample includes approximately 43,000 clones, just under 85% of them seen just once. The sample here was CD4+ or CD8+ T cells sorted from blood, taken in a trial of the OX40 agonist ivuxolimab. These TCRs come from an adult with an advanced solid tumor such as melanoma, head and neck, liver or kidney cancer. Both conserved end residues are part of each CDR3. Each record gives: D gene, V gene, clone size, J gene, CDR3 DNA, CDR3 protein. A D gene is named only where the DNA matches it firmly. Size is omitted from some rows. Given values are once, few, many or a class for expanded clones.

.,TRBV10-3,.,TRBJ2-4,TGTGCCATCAGTGAGCAGGGTAACATTCAGTACTTC,CAISEQGNIQYF
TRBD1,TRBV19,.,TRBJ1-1,TGTGCCAGTAGTCCCCCGGTCGACAGGGCTAAAGCTTTCTTT,CASSPPVDRAKAFF
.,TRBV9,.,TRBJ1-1,TGTGCCAGCAGCGCCGGGGCGGGCGAAGCTTTCTTT,CASSAGAGEAFF
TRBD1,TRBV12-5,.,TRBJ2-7,TGTGCTAGTGGTTTGCCACAGGGGGCAGGTTACGAGCAGTACTTC,CASGLPQGAGYEQYF
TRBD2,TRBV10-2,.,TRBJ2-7,TGCGCCAGCAGTAGCGCTGGGACTAGCGGGTCCTACGAGCAGTACTTC,CASSSAGTSGSYEQYF
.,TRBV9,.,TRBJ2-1,TGTGCCAGCAGCGCCCGACTAGTTGCCTCCTACAATGAGCAGTTCTTC,CASSARLVASYNEQFF
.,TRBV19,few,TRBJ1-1,TGTGCCAGTAGTATGGTCTGGACTGAAGCTTTCTTT,CASSMVWTEAFF
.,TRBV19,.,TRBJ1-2,TGTGCCAGTAGTATCCGGGACACCTATGGCTACACCTTC,CASSIRDTYGYTF
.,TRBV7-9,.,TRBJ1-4,TGTGCCAGCAAGGAGGGAGATGAAAAACTGTTTTTT,CASKEGDEKLFF
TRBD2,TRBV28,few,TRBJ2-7,TGTGCCAGCAGTCTAGCGGGAGTAGTGGGCAACGAGCAGTACTTC,CASSLAGVVGNEQYF
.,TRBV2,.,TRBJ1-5,TGTGCCAGCAGTGAAAACAGAAATCAGCCCCAGCATTTT,CASSENRNQPQHF
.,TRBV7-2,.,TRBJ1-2,TGTGCCAGCAGCTTAGTGTCGGCGGGTGGCTACACCTTC,CASSLVSAGGYTF
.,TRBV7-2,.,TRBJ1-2,TGTGCCAGCAGCCTCGAAGAGGGGGGGTCCGGCTACACCTTC,CASSLEEGGSGYTF
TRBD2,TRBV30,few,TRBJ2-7,TGTGCCTGGAGTGTCCCGGGACTAGCGGGAGGGTACTCCTACGAGCAGTACTTC,CAWSVPGLAGGYSYEQYF
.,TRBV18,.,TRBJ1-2,TGTGCCAGCTCACCACAAGGCCAAATGTTCTATGGCTACACCTTC,CASSPQGQMFYGYTF
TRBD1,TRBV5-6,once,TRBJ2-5,TGTGCCAGCAGCTTGGTGGGACAGGGGGCGGAGACCCAGTACTTC,CASSLVGQGAETQYF
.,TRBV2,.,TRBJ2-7,TGTGCCGGCAGTGAGATGAGGAGTTACGAGCAGTACTTC,CAGSEMRSYEQYF
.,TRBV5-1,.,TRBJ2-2,TGCGCCAGCAGTTCGGGTCGAGGGGAGCTGTTTTTT,CASSSGRGELFF
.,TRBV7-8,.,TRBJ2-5,TGTGCCAGCAGCCTCGGGTCACTTCCAAGGGAGACCCAGTACTTC,CASSLGSLPRETQYF
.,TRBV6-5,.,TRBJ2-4,TGTGCCAGCAGAACAGTAGCCAAAAACATTCAGTACTTC,CASRTVAKNIQYF
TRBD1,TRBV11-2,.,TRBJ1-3,TGTGCCAGCAGTTTGGGGGGACAGGGGGCGAACACCATATATTTT,CASSLGGQGANTIYF
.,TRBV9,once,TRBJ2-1,TGTGCCAGCAGCGTAGTGGACGGGTACTCCTACAATGAGCAGTTCTTC,CASSVVDGYSYNEQFF
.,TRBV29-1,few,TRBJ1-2,TGCAGCGTTGTTACTAACTATGGCTACACCTTC,CSVVTNYGYTF
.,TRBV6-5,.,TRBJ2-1,TGTGCCAGCAGCACCCCGTATTACAATGAGCAGTTCTTC,CASSTPYYNEQFF
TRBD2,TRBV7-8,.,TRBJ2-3,TGTGCCAGCAGCCCAGGGACTAGCGCACCTCTTCTGCAGGCAGATACGCAGTATTTT,CASSPGTSAPLLQADTQYF
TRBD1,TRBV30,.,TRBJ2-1,TGTGCCTGGAGTTCTACAGGGGTTGAGCAGTTCTTC,CAWSSTGVEQFF
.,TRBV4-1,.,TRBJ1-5,TGCGCCAGCAGCCAAGGGAGAAATCCGGCCTCTGGGCAGCCCCAGCATTTT,CASSQGRNPASGQPQHF
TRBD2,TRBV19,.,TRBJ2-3,TGTGCCACAAGCGGGGCTAGCACAGATACGCAGTATTTT,CATSGASTDTQYF
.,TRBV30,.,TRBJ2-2,TGTGCCTGGAGTAGAGACCAGCAGGGAGTCACCGGGGAGCTGTTTTTT,CAWSRDQQGVTGELFF
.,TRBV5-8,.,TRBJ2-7,TGTGCCAGCAGCTCGTGGGATGCCTACGAGCAGTACTTC,CASSSWDAYEQYF